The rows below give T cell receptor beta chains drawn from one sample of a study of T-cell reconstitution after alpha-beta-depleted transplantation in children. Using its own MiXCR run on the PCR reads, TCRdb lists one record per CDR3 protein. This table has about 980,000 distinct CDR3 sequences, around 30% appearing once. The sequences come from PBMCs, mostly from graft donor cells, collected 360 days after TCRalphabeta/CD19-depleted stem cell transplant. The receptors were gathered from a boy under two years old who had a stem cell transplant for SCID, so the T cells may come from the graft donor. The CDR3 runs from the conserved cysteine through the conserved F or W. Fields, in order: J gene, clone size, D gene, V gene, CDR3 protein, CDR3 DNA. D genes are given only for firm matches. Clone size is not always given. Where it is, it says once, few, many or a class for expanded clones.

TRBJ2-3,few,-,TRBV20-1,CSARDLQLGTDTQYF,TGCAGTGCTAGAGATCTACAGTTAGGCACAGATACGCAGTATTTT
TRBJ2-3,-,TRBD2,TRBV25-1,CASSGTSGSTDTQYF,TGTGCCAGCAGTGGAACTAGCGGGAGCACAGATACGCAGTATTTT
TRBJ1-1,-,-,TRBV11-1,CASSQALSRDTGTEAFF,TGTGCCAGCAGCCAGGCCTTGAGTAGGGATACTGGCACTGAAGCTTTCTTT
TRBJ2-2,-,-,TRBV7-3,CASSVSGITTGELFF,TGTGCCAGCAGCGTTTCCGGGATCACCACCGGGGAGCTGTTTTTT
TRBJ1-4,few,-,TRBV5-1,CASSSGRADEKLFF,TGCGCCAGCAGCTCGGGGAGGGCCGATGAAAAACTGTTTTTT
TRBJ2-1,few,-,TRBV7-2,CASSRISSYNEQFF,TGTGCCAGCAGCCGAATTAGCTCCTACAATGAGCAGTTCTTC
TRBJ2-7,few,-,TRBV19,CASSILHYSSYEQYF,TGTGCCAGTAGTATTTTACATTACAGCTCCTACGAGCAGTACTTC
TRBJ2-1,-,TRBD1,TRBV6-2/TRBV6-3,CASGTEYNEQFF,TGTGCCAGCGGGACAGAGTACAATGAGCAGTTCTTC
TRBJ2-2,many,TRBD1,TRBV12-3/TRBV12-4,CASRAGTVNTGELFF,TGTGCCAGCAGGGCCGGGACAGTGAACACCGGGGAGCTGTTTTTT
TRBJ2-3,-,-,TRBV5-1,CASSLRLTWGDTQYF,TGCGCCAGCAGCTTGAGGCTAACGTGGGGAGATACGCAGTATTTT